These 21 T cell receptor beta chains were sequenced from one sample in a study of high-grade serous ovarian cancer treatment subgroups. TCRdb's table, derived via immunoSEQ multiplex PCR, lists solely in-frame clones and lacks some. The repertoire includes several thousand clones, 62% of them detected once, and approximately 6.2% sits in the top ten. Tumor tissue was taken before any definitive surgery or chemotherapy was given. The sequenced material came from tumor tissue. Receptors were obtained from a human donor with high-grade serous ovarian cancer.

This rearrangement joins TRBV28 to TRBJ2-7; unclear D gene. With 7 bases removed from V and 4 bases from J, the gap between germline ends came to 20 bases. The CDR3 length is 15 residues. Per germline, CDR1 MDHEN and CDR2 SYDVKM. CDR3 sequence (DNA): TGTGCCAGCAACTTACGACACGGATCAAGATACGAGCAGTACTTC. Protein product: CASNLRHGSRYEQYF. Combining the CDR3 with reference TRBV28 and TRBJ2-7 gives the whole variable domain DVKVTQSSRYLVKRTGEKVFLECVQDMDHENMFWYRQDPGLGLRLIYFSYDVKMKEKGDIPEGYSVSREKKERFSLILESASTNQTSMYLCASNLRHGSRYEQYFGPGTRLTVT.

This sequence joins TRBV19 and TRBJ1-5; D remains unclear. V lost 7 bases and J 5 bases, leaving 24 bases between the germline ends. CDR3 length equals 17 residues. Germline V lookup: CDR1 LNHDA, CDR2 SQIVND (reference sequence). CDR3: CASKKSSSSARYQPQHF. The CDR3 nucleotides read TGTGCCAGTAAGAAGAGCTCGTCGTCGGCTCGGTATCAGCCCCAGCATTTT.

This clone was observed a single time. The V and J genes are TRBV13 and TRBJ2-3; TRBD1 matches at 7 bases. This CDR3 comprises 14 residues. After removal of 5 bases from V and 1 base from J, the junction contained 3 bases not matched to a gene. The germline V gene has CDR1 PRHDT and CDR2 FYEKMQ (reference sequence). CDR3 region: CASSAGQGTDTQYF. DNA for the CDR3: TGTGCCAGCAGCGCCGGACAGGGCACAGATACGCAGTATTTT. Combining the CDR3 with reference TRBV13 and TRBJ2-3 gives the whole variable domain AAGVIQSPRHLIKEKRETATLKCYPIPRHDTVYWYQQGPGQDPQFLISFYEKMQSDKGSIPDRFSAQQFSDYHSELNMSSLELGDSALYFCASSAGQGTDTQYFGPGTRLTVL.

This chain links TRBV5-5 with TRBJ2-1; 7 bases match TRBD2. Trimming removed 3 bases from V and 5 bases from J; junction bases left unmatched: 11. Germline V gene lookup returns CDR1 SGHKS and CDR2 YYEKEE (reference sequence). CDR3 length: 16 residues. The CDR3 sequence is CASSWGVAGVHNEQFF. The CDR3, as DNA: TGTGCCAGCAGCTGGGGCGTGGCGGGAGTCCACAATGAGCAGTTCTTC.

The genes are TRBV7-2 and TRBJ2-7; D is possibly TRBD1 (5 bases). This CDR3 has 15 amino acids. V was pared by 5 bases and J by 3 bases, with 17 bases between. CDR1 and CDR2 from the germline V gene are SGHTA and FQGNSA. CDR3 in amino acids: CASSLHGGAVYEQYF. CDR3 nucleotide sequence: TGTGCCAGCAGCCTACACGGTGGGGCGGTCTACGAGCAGTACTTC. The full variable domain, completed using reference TRBV7-2 and TRBJ2-7, is GAGVSQSPSNKVTEKGKDVELRCDPISGHTALYWYRQSLGQGLEFLIYFQGNSAPDKSGLPSDRFSAERTGGSVSTLTIQRTQQEDSAVYLCASSLHGGAVYEQYFGPGTRLTVT.

The chain couples TRBV27 to TRBJ1-1; the D gene is possibly TRBD1 (5 bases). V was clipped by 6 bases and J by 3 bases, with 14 bases between them. CDR1 MNHEY and CDR2 SMNVEV come from the germline V gene (reference sequence). CDR3 length: 14 residues. CDR3 region: CASRGQGGHTEAFF. As DNA, the CDR3 is TGTGCCAGCAGAGGCCAGGGCGGGCACACTGAAGCTTTCTTT.

J is TRBJ1-2 and V is TRBV5-1; 8 nucleotides line up with TRBD1. With 0 bases clipped from V and 5 bases from J, the junction kept 3 bases outside the gene matches. CDR1 is SGHRS, CDR2 YFSETQ, per germline. This CDR3 spans 14 amino acids. The CDR3 sequence is CASSLGQGFYGYTF. CDR3 in DNA: TGCGCCAGCAGCTTGGGACAGGGGTTTTATGGCTACACCTTC. Using reference TRBV5-1 and TRBJ1-2 for the parts outside the CDR3, the full variable domain is KAGVTQTPRYLIKTRGQQVTLSCSPISGHRSVSWYQQTPGQGLQFLFEYFSETQRNKGNFPGRFSGRQFSNSRSEMNVSTLELGDSALYLCASSLGQGFYGYTFGSGTRLTVV.

CDR3 coding DNA: TGTGCCAGCAACTGGGACGGGGTGAACACTGAAGCTTTCTTT. It codes for CASNWDGVNTEAFF. The chain recombines TRBV2 with TRBJ1-1, with D possibly being TRBD1 (5 bases). This CDR3 region has 14 residues. Trimming removed 7 bases from V and 0 bases from J, with 12 bases in between. From germline, CDR1 is SNHLY and CDR2 FYNNEI.

The chain has TRBV7-8 and TRBJ2-1; no definite D call. Trimming pared 7 bases from V and 9 bases from J, leaving 10 bases between. The CDR3 has 11 residues. Germline-derived CDR1 and CDR2 are SGHVS and FQNEAQ. The CDR3 sequence: CASTQQTEQFF. The CDR3 coding sequence is TGTGCCAGCACCCAACAGACTGAGCAGTTCTTC. Complete variable domain (other parts from reference TRBV7-8 and TRBJ2-1): GAGVSQSPRYKVAKRGQDVALRCDPISGHVSLFWYQQALGQGPEFLTYFQNEAQLDKSGLPSDRFFAERPEGSVSTLKIQRTQQEDSAVYLCASTQQTEQFFGPGTRLTVL.

This rearrangement joins TRBV5-4 to TRBJ1-4, with 7 positions matching TRBD1. CDR1 and CDR2 from the germline V gene are SGHNT and YYREEE (reference sequence). The CDR3 sequence is 15 residues long. V shed 0 bases and J 5 bases; nucleotides not matched to a gene: 4. As DNA, the CDR3 is TGTGCCAGCAGCTTGGCCGGGGGACAGAATGAAAAACTGTTTTTT. Protein product: CASSLAGGQNEKLFF.

J is TRBJ2-5 and V is TRBV6-5, with TRBD2 matching 7 bases. This CDR3 comprises 14 residues. V shed 5 bases, J shed 6 bases, and the junction held 9 bases outside the gene matches. Germline CDR1 is MNHEY and CDR2 is SVGAGI. CDR3 amino acids: CASSELGEGKTQYF. In DNA, the CDR3 is TGTGCCAGCAGTGAATTGGGGGAGGGAAAGACCCAGTACTTC.

Sample share makes this clone medium-sized. The V gene is TRBV5-6, the J gene TRBJ2-7; no reliable D call. V was shortened by 4 bases and J by 3 bases, with 8 bases between the two germline ends. Germline CDR1 and CDR2: SGHDT and YYEEEE. The CDR3 is 12 residues long. The CDR3 reads CASSQSSYEQYF. The CDR3 nucleotides read TGTGCCAGCAGCCAATCCAGCTACGAGCAGTACTTC. Complete variable domain (other parts from reference TRBV5-6 and TRBJ2-7): DAGVTQSPTHLIKTRGQQVTLRCSPKSGHDTVSWYQQALGQGPQFIFQYYEEEERQRGNFPDRFSGHQFPNYSSELNVNALLLGDSALYLCASSQSSYEQYFGPGTRLTVT.

V usage is TRBV28 and J usage is TRBJ2-7; D gene unclear. This CDR3 comprises 13 residues. Trimming took off 5 bases at V and 7 bases at J, with 15 bases between the two ends. CDR1 MDHEN and CDR2 SYDVKM come from the germline V gene. The CDR3 sequence: CASSPDGLGEQYF. The CDR3 nucleotides are TGTGCCAGCAGTCCTGACGGCCTCGGAGAGCAGTACTTC.

This clone occurred a few times. V is TRBV15 and J is TRBJ1-1; 7 nucleotides line up with TRBD1. The J segment lost 4 bases and the V segment lost 1 base, leaving 6 bases of the junction unmatched. This CDR3 contains 15 residues. CDR1 is LNHNV and CDR2 is YYDKDF in the germline V gene (reference sequence). CDR3: CATSRVRSGGTEAFF. Here the CDR3 DNA reads TGTGCCACCAGCAGAGTAAGATCAGGGGGCACTGAAGCTTTCTTT.

The gene calls are TRBV6-1 and TRBJ1-2; no reliable D call. The CDR3 loop spans 15 amino acids. CDR1 and CDR2 from the germline V gene are MNHNS and SASEGT. Trimming took off 5 bases at V and 4 bases at J, with 17 bases between the two ends. The DNA for the CDR3 is TGTGCCAGCAGTTCCATTTACTCAGTTCGCTATGGCTACACCTTC. Residues: CASSSIYSVRYGYTF.

This sequence joins TRBV6-5 and TRBJ2-1, with D perhaps matching TRBD2 (5 bases). Germline CDR1 is MNHEY and CDR2 is SVGAGI. V was pared by 2 bases and J by 7 bases, with 15 bases between. This CDR3 has 15 residues. CDR3 DNA sequence: TGTGCCAGCAGTTACGGCCCCGGGGAGAAGAATGAGCAGTTCTTC. This codes for CASSYGPGEKNEQFF.

The chain joins TRBV7-9 to TRBJ2-1; 7 nucleotides agree with TRBD2. V was clipped by 5 bases and J by 6 bases; unmatched bases: 4. CDR1 and CDR2 from the germline V gene are SEHNR and FQNEAQ (reference sequence). CDR3 length: 13 residues. CDR3 sequence: CASSLGTTNEQFF. CDR3 DNA sequence: TGTGCCAGCAGCCTGGGGACTACCAATGAGCAGTTCTTC.

The chain couples TRBV7-2 to TRBJ1-1; no definite D call. Germline loops: CDR1 SGHTA, CDR2 FQGNSA. V lost 5 bases and J lost 6, with 13 bases in between. This CDR3 comprises 13 residues. The CDR3 loop reads CASSPHSGAEAFF. Here the CDR3 DNA reads TGTGCCAGCAGCCCCCATTCTGGGGCTGAAGCTTTCTTT.

This chain joins TRBV28 and TRBJ1-4; D uncertain. V was clipped by 7 bases and J by 6 bases, with 12 bases between them. The length of the CDR3 is 13 residues. From germline, CDR1 is MDHEN and CDR2 SYDVKM. The DNA for the CDR3 is TGTGCCAGCACCCTGAGGGTAGATGAAAAACTGTTTTTT. Its translation is CASTLRVDEKLFF.

Only a few counts were recorded for this clone. The V call is TRBV6-5, the J call TRBJ2-2, with D perhaps TRBD2 (6 bases). Germline values: CDR1 MNHEY, CDR2 SVGAGI. This CDR3 has 13 amino acids. V dropped 8 bases and J dropped 5 bases, with 12 bases sitting between them. CDR3 region: CASGRFGTGELFF. In DNA form, the CDR3 reads TGTGCCAGCGGGAGGTTCGGGACCGGGGAGCTGTTTTTT.

J is TRBJ1-3 and V is TRBV19; D is ambiguous. There are 15 residues in the CDR3. Trimming left V 1 base short and J 2 bases short, with 9 bases between. The germline gives CDR1 LNHDA, CDR2 SQIVND (reference sequence). CDR3 nucleotide sequence: TGTGCCAGTAGTATAGGGGATCTTGCTGGAAACACCATATATTTT. Translated, it gives CASSIGDLAGNTIYF.